Listed here are 20 T cell receptor beta chains from one sample, sequenced in a study of CD8+ T cells in alopecia areata. After isolation, RNA underwent reverse transcription to generate cDNA as the sequencing template. TCRdb's copy holds only in-frame clones and misses some; the assay was immunoSEQ multiplex PCR. The sample includes fewer than 100,000 clones, about two thirds of them seen just once. The treatment was: oral pan-JAK inhibitor, 5-10 mg twice daily. This material consisted of CD8+ T cells sorted from blood, taken around week 46, from a patient treated with tofacitinib. The receptors come from a human donor with alopecia areata.

This clone has a single count. CDR3 amino acids: CASSFGLSPLHF. The CDR3 nucleotides read TGTGCCAGCAGCTTTGGCCTTTCACCCCTCCACTTT. The chain has TRBV11-2 and TRBJ1-6, with D hard to call. Looked up from germline, CDR1 is SGHAT and CDR2 is FQNNGV. V dropped 3 bases and J dropped 9 bases, with 6 bases sitting between them. The CDR3 is 12 amino acids.

Turning to this clone: The same CDR3 is also encoded by other DNA sequences in this sample. The J gene is TRBJ1-1, the V gene TRBV6-5; D ambiguous. There are 12 residues in the CDR3. The germline CDR1 and CDR2 sequences are MNHEY and SVGAGI. The ends were cut back, 4 bases at V and 5 bases at J, with 8 bases in the middle. The CDR3 protein is CASSFGGTEAFF. CDR3 DNA sequence: TGTGCCAGCAGTTTCGGTGGGACTGAAGCTTTCTTT.

This clone has only a few counts. The chain recombines TRBV7-2 with TRBJ1-5; 8 bases are a match to TRBD1. This CDR3 spans 16 amino acids. Germline V gene sequence: CDR1 SGHTA, CDR2 FQGNSA. After removal of 2 bases from V and 7 bases from J, the junction contained 10 bases not matched to a gene. CDR3 region: CASSLTSGQGKQPQHF. CDR3 DNA sequence: TGTGCCAGCAGCTTAACCTCTGGACAGGGAAAACAGCCCCAGCATTTT.

V usage is TRBV4-3 and J usage is TRBJ2-7, with TRBD1 as a possible D gene (5 bases). Trimming left V 0 bases short and J 5 bases short, with 14 bases between. Germline V gene sequence: CDR1 LGHNA, CDR2 YSLEER. This CDR3 spans 15 amino acids. CDR3 DNA sequence: TGCGCCAGCAGCCAAGACTCGGCAGGGTGGGACGAGCAGTACTTC. Translating gives CASSQDSAGWDEQYF.

This chain uses TRBV9 with TRBJ2-1; D ambiguous. The CDR3 runs 12 residues. The V gene's germline CDR1 is SGDLS and CDR2 YYNGEE. V was trimmed by 0 bases and J by 5 bases, leaving 3 bases between them. CDR3: CASSVGNNEQFF. In DNA, the CDR3 is TGTGCCAGCAGCGTAGGGAACAATGAGCAGTTCTTC.

The chain recombines TRBV19 with TRBJ1-5; 8 bases align to TRBD1. V was clipped by 8 bases and J by 7 bases; unmatched bases: 7. CDR1 is LNHDA, CDR2 SQIVND, per germline (reference sequence). The CDR3 is 13 amino acids. The CDR3 DNA reads TGTGCCAGTGGGACAGGAGGCTTGCAGCCCCAGCATTTT. Translating gives CASGTGGLQPQHF.

The rearrangement links TRBV10-3 to TRBJ1-1; TRBD1 matches at 9 bases. There are 15 residues in the CDR3. With V trimmed by 5 bases and J by 2 bases, 6 bases remained unmatched. The V gene's germline CDR1 is ENHRY and CDR2 SYGVKD. The CDR3 DNA is TGTGCCATCAGTCCGGGACAGGGTGTCAACACTGAAGCTTTCTTT. It codes for CAISPGQGVNTEAFF.

The gene calls are TRBV7-6 and TRBJ2-5, with D perhaps matching TRBD1 (5 bases). CDR3 length equals 17 residues. V was clipped by 0 bases and J by 1 base, with 15 bases between them. Germline V gives CDR1 SGHVS, CDR2 FNYEAQ. DNA of the CDR3: TGTGCCAGCAGCTTAGCCCAACCGACAGTATCCCAAGAGACCCAGTACTTC. Protein: CASSLAQPTVSQETQYF.

CDR3 amino acids: CATSKQAGADEKLFF. The CDR3 DNA reads TGTGCCACCAGCAAACAGGCAGGGGCAGATGAAAAACTGTTTTTT. V gene TRBV15 combines with J gene TRBJ1-4; maybe TRBD1 (6 bases). V lost 4 bases and J 6 bases, leaving 15 bases between the germline ends. Germline values: CDR1 LNHNV, CDR2 YYDKDF (reference sequence). The CDR3 runs to 15 residues.

This rearrangement joins TRBV11-2 to TRBJ1-2; TRBD1 might be the D (6 bases). Germline-derived CDR1 and CDR2 are SGHAT and FQNNGV. Trimming cost V 5 bases and J 4 bases, with 11 bases left between them. The CDR3 has 13 residues. CDR3 coding DNA: TGTGCCAGCAGCACAGGGACAAGCTATGGCTACACCTTC. The encoded protein is CASSTGTSYGYTF.

The rearrangement joins TRBV6-6 to TRBJ2-2; either TRBD1 or TRBD2 may supply D (5 bases each). V was clipped by 7 bases and J by 7 bases, with 13 bases between them. Germline loops: CDR1 MNHNY, CDR2 SVGAGI (reference sequence). CDR3 size: 13 residues. The CDR3 coding sequence is TGTGCCAGCACCCCCGGGGCCGGCGGGGAGCTGTTTTTT. Translating gives CASTPGAGGELFF.

The sample holds a few counts of this clone. The rearrangement uses TRBV27 and TRBJ2-4, with TRBD2 identical over 15 bases. The V and J ends lost 6 bases and 8 bases, in that order; junction bases with no gene match: 11. The V gene's germline CDR1 is MNHEY and CDR2 SMNVEV (reference sequence). The CDR3 is made up of 17 amino acids. This CDR3 is CASSFRRTSGGADIQYF. The CDR3 DNA sequence: TGTGCCAGCAGCTTCCGTCGGACTAGCGGGGGGGCGGACATTCAGTACTTC.

V usage is TRBV4-3 and J usage is TRBJ1-2, with 9 positions matching TRBD1. There are 15 residues in the CDR3. V trimming: 0 bases; J trimming: 5 bases; junction bases outside the gene matches: 4. The germline V gene encodes CDR1 LGHNA and CDR2 YSLEER. In DNA, the CDR3 is TGCGCCAGCAGCCAAGATCGGACAGGGGCATATGGCTACACCTTC. Translation gives CASSQDRTGAYGYTF.

The chain employs TRBV5-1 and TRBJ2-7, with D perhaps matching TRBD2 (5 bases). The CDR3 is 18 amino acids. V shed 0 bases and J shed 4 bases, with 23 bases lying between them. The germline V gene encodes CDR1 SGHRS and CDR2 YFSETQ. CDR3 bases: TGCGCCAGCAGCTTGGGTCTTTCTTGGGAGCAGGAACATTACGAGCAGTACTTC. As protein: CASSLGLSWEQEHYEQYF.

This clone turned up a few times. This rearrangement joins TRBV15 to TRBJ1-2; 7 nucleotides line up with TRBD1. The CDR3 covers 14 residues. V lost 0 bases and J lost 6; bases outside the gene matches: 4. Germline V gene data show CDR1 as LNHNV and CDR2 as YYDKDF (reference sequence). For the CDR3, the DNA is TGTGCCACCAGCAGAGATATACAGGGGCATGGCTACACCTTC. It is translated as CATSRDIQGHGYTF.

This chain's CDR3 is CSVVERANYGYTF. The CDR3 coding sequence is TGCAGCGTTGTAGAGAGAGCTAACTATGGCTACACCTTC. The chain joins TRBV29-1 to TRBJ1-2, with D hard to call. The CDR3 extends over 13 amino acids. Germline V lookup: CDR1 SQVTM, CDR2 ANQGSEA. V dropped 4 bases and J dropped 0 bases, with 9 bases sitting between them.

The V gene is TRBV27, the J gene TRBJ2-1; 7 bases align to TRBD2. This CDR3 contains 13 residues. J was trimmed by 3 bases and V by 7 bases; bases with no gene match: 3. The V gene's germline CDR1 is MNHEY and CDR2 SMNVEV (reference sequence). CDR3 DNA: TGTGCCAGCACAAGCGGGGTCTACAATGAGCAGTTCTTC. Translation: CASTSGVYNEQFF.

The chain joins TRBV11-3 to TRBJ2-7, with 7 nucleotides matching TRBD1. Germline V gene data show CDR1 as SGHNT and CDR2 as YENEEA. The CDR3 totals 14 residues. Losses at the gene ends were 5 bases for V and 2 bases for J; bases not matched to a gene: 6. The CDR3 DNA follows: TGTGCCAGCAGCGGGACAGAATTGACCTACGAGCAGTACTTC. Protein sequence: CASSGTELTYEQYF.

A word on this clone: Additional DNA sequences in this sample encode the identical CDR3. The chain recombines TRBV11-2 with TRBJ1-1; the D gene is possibly TRBD1 (5 bases). V was clipped by 3 bases and J by 2 bases, with 10 bases between them. Germline assignment: CDR1 SGHAT and CDR2 FQNNGV. CDR3 length equals 14 residues. CDR3 DNA sequence: TGTGCCAGCAGCTTTGGACAACTTAACACTGAAGCTTTCTTT. Encoded protein: CASSFGQLNTEAFF.

The rearrangement links TRBV7-8 to TRBJ2-2; D is undetermined. CDR1 is SGHVS, CDR2 FQNEAQ, per germline. CDR3 size: 13 residues. The germline V and J ends were trimmed by 2 bases and 5 bases, with 6 bases remaining between them. CDR3 nucleotide sequence: TGTGCCAGCAGCTTAAGGGTTACCGGGGAGCTGTTTTTT. Translating it yields CASSLRVTGELFF.